Sequencing of this TCR beta chain was carried out in a study of blood T cells in healthy people across ages. Points from the study as a whole: Among T cells, TCR beta diversity per million cells dropped roughly linearly as age rose.

Healthy Russian Caucasian donors spanned ages about 6 to 100 years. Germline assignment: CDR1 SGHTA and CDR2 FQGNSA. V lost 0 bases and J 5 bases, leaving 13 bases between the germline ends. The CDR3 spans 15 residues. This clonotype has a handful of counts. The antigen is unknown. A second 7 to 11 cycle PCR used barcoded and J-beta primers. MiXCR, applied by TCRdb to the 5' RACE reads, yields one record per CDR3 protein. The sample shows about 690,000 distinct CDR3 sequences, about 43% of them seen only once. The chain has TRBV7-2 and TRBJ1-2; the D is unclear. The sequencing input was blood. The source of this sequence is a man aged 80 or over in good health. This CDR3 reads CASSLALRAGYGYTF. In nucleotides, the CDR3 is TGTGCCAGCAGCTTAGCGCTGCGGGCCGGGTATGGCTACACCTTC.